The sequence of this TCR beta chain was determined in a study of T cells after posttransplantation cyclophosphamide. This clone was seen ten or more times. What it binds is not known. Study-level results: TRB clonality was highly associated with recipient CMV seropositivity and reactivation. Later blood repertoires were often dominated by clones from the donor CD8+ memory compartment. Blood and skin or GI T cell repertoires showed limited TRB overlap.

Libraries were prepared by immunoSEQ multiplex PCR; TCRdb keeps only in-frame clonotypes and omits some of them. The sample contains 45,000 to 55,000 clones, none occurring once; 2% to 2.5% lies in the top ten. Per germline, CDR1 MNHNS and CDR2 SASEGT. The CDR3 loop spans 18 amino acids. J lost 3 bases, V lost 3 bases, and 10 bases had no gene match. This TCR derives from a man aged 35 to 55 in good health, CMV-negative, and a related stem cell transplant donor. The genes are TRBV6-1 and TRBJ2-7; TRBD2 matches 14 bases. The sample was PBMCs. The CDR3 loop is CASSDRTGLAGVHYEQYF. In nucleotides, the CDR3 is TGTGCCAGCAGTGACCGAACGGGACTAGCGGGAGTCCACTACGAGCAGTACTTC.